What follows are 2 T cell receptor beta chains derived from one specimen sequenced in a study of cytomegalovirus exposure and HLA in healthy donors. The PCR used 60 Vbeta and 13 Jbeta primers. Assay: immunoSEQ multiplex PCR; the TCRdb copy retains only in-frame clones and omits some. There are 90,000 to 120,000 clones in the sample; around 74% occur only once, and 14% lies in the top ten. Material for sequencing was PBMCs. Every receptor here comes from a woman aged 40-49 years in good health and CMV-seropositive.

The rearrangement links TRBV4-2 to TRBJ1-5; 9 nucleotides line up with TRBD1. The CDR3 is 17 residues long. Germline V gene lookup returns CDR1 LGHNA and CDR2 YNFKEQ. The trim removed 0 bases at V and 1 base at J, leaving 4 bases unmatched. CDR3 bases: TGTGCCAGCAGCCAAGAACCGACAGGGGGGAGCAATCAGCCCCAGCATTTT. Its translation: CASSQEPTGGSNQPQHF.

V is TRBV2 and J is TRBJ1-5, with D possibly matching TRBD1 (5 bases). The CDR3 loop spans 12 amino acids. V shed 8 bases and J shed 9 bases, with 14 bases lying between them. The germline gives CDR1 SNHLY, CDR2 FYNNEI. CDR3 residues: CASSDSLGPQHF. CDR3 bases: TGTGCCAGCTCTGACAGCCTGGGGCCCCAGCATTTT.